These T cell receptor beta chains were read from a single sample in a study of blood T cells in healthy people across ages. TCRdb re-called the 5' RACE reads with MiXCR, one entry per CDR3 protein. The repertoire holds about 770,000 distinct CDR3 sequences, around 42% seen once, with approximately 19% in the top ten. Material: blood. These receptors were collected from a man between 60 and 70 years old in good health. Both conserved end residues are part of each CDR3. The D gene is left open where the match is weak. Size is stated for part of the rows, as once, few or many counts, or as a class when the clone is expanded.

>TRBV7-9|TRBJ2-6|few|15|-
CASSSGYSGANVLTF
TGTGCCAGCAGCTCTGGGTACTCTGGGGCCAACGTCCTGACTTTC
>TRBV9|TRBJ2-7|few|13|-
CASSVVATGEQYF
TGTGCCAGCAGCGTAGTGGCGACAGGCGAGCAGTACTTC
>TRBV20-1|TRBJ2-1|-|15|TRBD1
CSAQTGSNLANEQFF
TGCAGTGCTCAGACAGGGTCAAATTTGGCCAATGAGCAGTTCTTC
>TRBV11-2|TRBJ1-2|-|17|-
CASSLDGRASFGYGYTF
TGTGCCAGCAGCTTAGATGGGAGGGCGAGCTTCGGCTATGGCTACACCTTC
>TRBV7-3|TRBJ2-1|-|19|TRBD2
CASSLSIRTSGGAGNEQFF
TGTGCCAGCAGCTTAAGTATTAGGACTAGCGGGGGGGCCGGTAATGAGCAGTTCTTC
>TRBV7-9|TRBJ2-7|-|12|-
CASTLPGYEQYF
TGTGCCAGCACCTTACCCGGCTACGAGCAGTACTTC
>TRBV9|TRBJ2-1|few|16|-
CASSVGGALEYNEQFF
TGTGCCAGCAGCGTAGGTGGGGCCCTGGAGTACAATGAGCAGTTCTTC
>TRBV12-3/TRBV12-4|TRBJ2-7|-|13|-
CASSGGDSYEQYF
TGTGCCAGCAGTGGAGGGGACTCCTACGAGCAGTACTTC
>TRBV12-3/TRBV12-4|TRBJ2-3|-|15|-
CASSLISLSTDTQYF
TGTGCCAGCAGTTTAATTTCACTGAGCACAGATACGCAGTATTTT
>TRBV20-1|TRBJ2-7|-|13|-
CSASRQISYEQYF
TGCAGTGCTAGCCGACAGATCTCCTACGAGCAGTACTTC
>TRBV3-1|TRBJ2-5|-|14|-
CASSQENHQETQYF
TGTGCCAGCAGCCAAGAAAACCATCAAGAGACCCAGTACTTC
>TRBV2|TRBJ2-7|few|14|-
CASSWGGQSYEQYF
TGTGCCAGCAGTTGGGGGGGACAGTCCTACGAGCAGTACTTC